A selection of T cell receptor beta chains follows, all from one sample in a study of blood T cell repertoires in COVID-19. Clones were sequenced by immunoSEQ multiplex PCR, and TCRdb holds only the in-frame ones, with some missing. The sample shows about 190,000 clones, approximately 88% of them seen only once. The sequenced material came from PBMCs or T cells enriched from blood (not recorded which). These receptors came from a young woman who had recovered from COVID-19. Each CDR3 is given with its conserved first and last residue. The D gene is left open where the match is weak. Size tells how often a clone was seen (once, few, many) or the class of an expanded clone, and some rows leave it out.

v_gene	j_gene	d_gene	abundance	CDR3aa	CDR3nt
TRBV13	TRBJ1-1	TRBD1	NA	CASSPRGSPYSGGDEAFF	TGTGCCAGCAGCCCGAGGGGGTCCCCCTATTCAGGGGGCGACGAAGCTTTCTTT
TRBV19	TRBJ1-1	TRBD1	once	CATEGAGPEAFF	TGTGCCACCGAGGGGGCAGGTCCTGAAGCTTTCTTT
TRBV12-3/TRBV12-4	TRBJ1-2	TRBD1	NA	CASSSDRDDGYTF	TGTGCCAGCAGTTCTGACAGGGATGATGGCTACACCTTC
TRBV11-3	TRBJ1-1	TRBD1	few	CASSGDSLGDTEAFF	TGTGCCAGCAGCGGGGACAGCTTGGGGGACACTGAAGCTTTCTTT
TRBV5-4	TRBJ1-2	NA	NA	CASRGGTTVNYGYTF	TGTGCCAGCAGGGGTGGGACAACCGTTAACTATGGCTACACCTTC
TRBV28	TRBJ1-2	NA	NA	CASSSIPQLNYGYTF	TGTGCCAGCAGTTCTATACCACAGTTGAACTATGGCTACACCTTC
TRBV21-1	TRBJ2-5	NA	NA	CASSKGDRDQETQYF	TGTGCCAGCAGCAAAGGGGACAGGGACCAAGAGACCCAGTACTTC
TRBV2	TRBJ1-4	TRBD1	NA	CASAGLNRGLSVNEKLFF	TGTGCCAGCGCTGGACTGAACAGGGGGCTTAGTGTTAATGAAAAACTGTTTTTT
TRBV15	TRBJ1-5	NA	NA	CATSRGGYSDQPQHF	TGTGCCACCAGCAGAGGGGGATATAGCGATCAGCCCCAGCATTTT
TRBV12-3/TRBV12-4	TRBJ1-4	NA	NA	CASSFRGNEKLFF	TGTGCCAGCAGTTTCAGGGGTAATGAAAAACTGTTTTTT
TRBV19	TRBJ1-1	NA	NA	CASNTGQNTEAFF	TGTGCCAGTAATACGGGACAGAACACTGAAGCTTTCTTT
TRBV28	TRBJ2-1	NA	NA	CASSPRGRQFF	TGTGCCAGCAGTCCGCGGGGCAGGCAGTTCTTC
TRBV4-1	TRBJ2-3	NA	NA	CASSQVEGGGDTQYF	TGCGCCAGCAGCCAGGTCGAGGGAGGCGGAGATACGCAGTATTTT
TRBV5-4	TRBJ2-5	TRBD2	NA	CASSLETSGGHPETQYF	TGTGCCAGCAGCTTGGAGACTAGCGGGGGGCACCCGGAGACCCAGTACTTC
TRBV2	TRBJ2-5	TRBD1	NA	CASSADREKTQYF	TGTGCCAGCAGTGCGGACAGGGAAAAGACCCAGTACTTC
TRBV28	TRBJ2-7	NA	NA	CASTKGERSYEQYF	TGTGCCAGTACGAAGGGGGAAAGGTCCTACGAGCAGTACTTC
TRBV7-9	TRBJ2-7	NA	NA	CASSVGSSYEQYF	TGTGCCAGCAGTGTAGGGAGCTCCTACGAGCAGTACTTC
TRBV4-1	TRBJ2-2	TRBD1	NA	CASSQDRRTGAGELFF	TGCGCCAGCAGCCAAGATCGGCGGACAGGGGCCGGGGAGCTGTTTTTT
TRBV7-9	TRBJ2-3	NA	NA	CASSTDRRGSTDTQYF	TGTGCCAGCAGCACGGACAGGAGGGGGAGCACAGATACGCAGTATTTT
TRBV19	TRBJ2-3	TRBD2	once	CASSITGLANTQYF	TGTGCCAGTAGTATTACGGGACTAGCTAATACGCAGTATTTT
TRBV28	TRBJ1-2	NA	NA	CASSFRGSSGYTF	TGTGCCAGCAGTTTTCGGGGGTCGAGTGGCTACACCTTC
TRBV7-8	TRBJ1-1	NA	once	CARDSAEAFF	TGTGCCAGAGACAGCGCTGAAGCTTTCTTT
TRBV11-2	TRBJ2-1	NA	few	CASSLIQSWAPNEQFF	TGTGCCAGCAGCTTAATACAAAGCTGGGCTCCCAACGAGCAGTTCTTC
TRBV12-3/TRBV12-4	TRBJ2-7	NA	few	CASSLGRPYEQYF	TGTGCCAGCAGTTTAGGCAGGCCATACGAGCAGTACTTC
TRBV10-3	TRBJ2-2	NA	NA	CAITLGLNTGELFF	TGTGCCATCACCCTTGGACTCAACACCGGGGAGCTGTTTTTT
TRBV7-9	TRBJ1-1	NA	NA	CASSLQGQGTEAFF	TGTGCCAGCAGCTTGCAGGGGCAGGGCACTGAAGCTTTCTTT
TRBV20-1	TRBJ2-1	TRBD2	NA	CSASSGSGPKFYNEQFF	TGCAGTGCTAGTAGCGGGAGCGGCCCCAAATTCTACAATGAGCAGTTCTTC
TRBV19	TRBJ2-1	NA	NA	CASTQGTLNEQFF	TGTGCCAGTACCCAAGGGACACTCAATGAGCAGTTCTTC
TRBV5-5	TRBJ1-4	NA	NA	CASTEELATNEKLFF	TGTGCCAGCACCGAGGAGCTTGCAACTAATGAAAAACTGTTTTTT
TRBV15	TRBJ1-5	NA	NA	CASGEGGGYQPQHF	TGTGCCAGCGGGGAGGGAGGTGGGTATCAGCCCCAGCATTTT
TRBV4-1	TRBJ1-5	NA	once	CASSPAEGLANRYSNQPQHF	TGCGCCAGCAGCCCCGCTGAGGGTTTGGCCAATAGGTATAGCAATCAGCCCCAGCATTTT
TRBV2	TRBJ1-5	NA	NA	CASSESLSNQPQHF	TGTGCCAGCAGTGAATCCCTTAGCAATCAGCCCCAGCATTTT
TRBV5-6	TRBJ1-1	TRBD1	NA	CASSFRGHTEAFF	TGTGCCAGCAGCTTTAGGGGGCATACTGAAGCTTTCTTT